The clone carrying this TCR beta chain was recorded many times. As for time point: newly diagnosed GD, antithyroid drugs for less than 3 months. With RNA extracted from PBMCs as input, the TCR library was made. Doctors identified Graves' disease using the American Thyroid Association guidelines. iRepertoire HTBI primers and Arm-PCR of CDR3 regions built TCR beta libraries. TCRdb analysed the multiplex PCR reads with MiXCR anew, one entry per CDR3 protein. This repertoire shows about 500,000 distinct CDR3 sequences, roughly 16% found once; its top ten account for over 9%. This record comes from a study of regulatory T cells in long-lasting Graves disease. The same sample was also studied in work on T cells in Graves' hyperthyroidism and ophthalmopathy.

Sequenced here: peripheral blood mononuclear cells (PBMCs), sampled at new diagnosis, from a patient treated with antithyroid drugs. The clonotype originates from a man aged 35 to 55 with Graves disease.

The CDR3: CASIRQGTNEKLFF. DNA for the CDR3: TGTGCCAGCATAAGACAGGGAACTAATGAAAAACTGTTTTTT. The chain carries TRBV28 and TRBJ1-4; 7 bases line up with TRBD1. This CDR3 has 14 amino acids. The germline CDR1 and CDR2 sequences are MDHEN and SYDVKM. With 7 bases clipped from V and 1 base from J, the junction kept 3 bases outside the gene matches. The full variable domain, in which reference TRBV28 and TRBJ1-4 provide the parts outside the CDR3, is DVKVTQSSRYLVKRTGEKVFLECVQDMDHENMFWYRQDPGLGLRLIYFSYDVKMKEKGDIPEGYSVSREKKERFSLILESASTNQTSMYLCASIRQGTNEKLFFGSGTQLSVL.